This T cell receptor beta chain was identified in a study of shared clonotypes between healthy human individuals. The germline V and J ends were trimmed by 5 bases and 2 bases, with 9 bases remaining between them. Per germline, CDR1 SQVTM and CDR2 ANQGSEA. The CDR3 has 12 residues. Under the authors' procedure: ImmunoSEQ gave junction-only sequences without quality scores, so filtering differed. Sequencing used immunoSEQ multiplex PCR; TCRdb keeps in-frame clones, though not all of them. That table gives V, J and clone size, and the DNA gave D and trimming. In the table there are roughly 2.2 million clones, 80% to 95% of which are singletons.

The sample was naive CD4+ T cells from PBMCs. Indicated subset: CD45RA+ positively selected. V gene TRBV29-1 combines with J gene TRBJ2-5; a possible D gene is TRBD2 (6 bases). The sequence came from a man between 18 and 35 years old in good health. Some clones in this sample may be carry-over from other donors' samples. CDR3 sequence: CSVFGGQETQYF. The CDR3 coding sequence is TGCAGCGTTTTCGGGGGACAAGAGACCCAGTACTTC.